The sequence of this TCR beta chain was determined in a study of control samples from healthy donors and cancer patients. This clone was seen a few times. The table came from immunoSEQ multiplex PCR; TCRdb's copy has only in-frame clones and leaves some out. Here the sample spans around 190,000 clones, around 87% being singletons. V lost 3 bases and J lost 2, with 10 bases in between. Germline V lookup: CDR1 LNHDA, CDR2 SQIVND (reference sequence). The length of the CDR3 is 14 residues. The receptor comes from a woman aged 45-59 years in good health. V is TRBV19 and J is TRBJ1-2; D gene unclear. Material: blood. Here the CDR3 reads CASSMLGSNYGYTF. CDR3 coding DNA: TGTGCCAGTAGTATGTTGGGTTCCAACTATGGCTACACCTTC.